Below, one T cell receptor beta chain is given with its context. Its antigen remains unknown. These data originate in a study of regulatory T cells in long-lasting Graves disease. The overall study: Antithyroid drug exposure in newly diagnosed Graves' patients had lasted under 3 months.

Construction of the TCR beta libraries employed iRepertoire HTBI primers in conjunction with Arm-PCR of CDR3 regions. One entry per CDR3 protein results from TCRdb running MiXCR on the multiplex PCR reads. In the table there are hundreds of thousands of distinct CDR3 sequences, roughly 16% of which are singletons. Time point described: newly diagnosed GD, antithyroid drugs for less than 3 months. After RNA was extracted from PBMCs, the TCR library was made from it. Study observations and caveats: Favoring TRBV28, TRBJ1-2 and TRBJ2-5 was a feature seen in persistent disease. Among persistent patients, a larger number of public clonotypes were shared (around 2,700) than among newly diagnosed patients (under 1,000).

CDR3 length: 14 amino acids. Trimming shortened V by 2 bases and J by 2 bases, and 12 bases separated the two germline ends. The germline V gene encodes CDR1 GTSNPN and CDR2 SVGIG (reference sequence). The sequenced sample was peripheral blood mononuclear cells (PBMCs), obtained at new diagnosis, from a patient treated with antithyroid drugs. This TCR was recovered from a female donor with Graves disease. The gene calls are TRBV30 and TRBJ1-1; D not resolved. CDR3 nucleotide sequence: TGTGCCTGGAGTCCCGGGATCTTTAACACTGAAGCTTTCTTT. Translation: CAWSPGIFNTEAFF.